Shown below are 26 T cell receptor beta chains from a single sample sequenced in a study of human T cells and chemical hapten exposure. This sample's time point: patch test 2, 6 weeks after DPC sensitization. The treatment: therapeutic diphenylcyclopropenone sensitization with weekly scalp DPC. TCRdb re-derived calls from the RACE reads in MiXCR, one entry per CDR3 protein. Of under 100,000 distinct CDR3 sequences listed, 10% are singletons. The sequences come from whole blood, collected in connection with sensitization to the hapten diphenylcyclopropenone (DPC). Source of these receptors: a woman under 40 with alopecia areata. Some clones in this sample may be carry-over from other donors' samples.

The chain couples TRBV11-2 to TRBJ2-5; no firm D call. CDR1 and CDR2 (germline): SGHAT, FQNNGV. The V and J ends lost 3 bases and 1 base respectively, with 3 bases between them. The CDR3 spans 12 residues. The CDR3 loop reads CASSLAQETQYF. The CDR3 DNA reads as TGTGCCAGCAGCTTGGCCCAAGAGACCCAGTACTTC. Looking up the rest from reference TRBV11-2 and TRBJ2-5 gives the full variable domain: EAGVAQSPRYKIIEKRQSVAFWCNPISGHATLYWYQQILGQGPKLLIQFQNNGVVDDSQLPKDRFSAERLKGVDSTLKIQPAKLEDSAVYLCASSLAQETQYFGPGTRLLVL.

The chain couples TRBV28 to TRBJ2-7, with D perhaps matching TRBD1 (6 bases). The germline V gene encodes CDR1 MDHEN and CDR2 SYDVKM. This CDR3 has 12 residues. The ends were cut back, 8 bases at V and 6 bases at J, with 14 bases in the middle. CDR3 coding DNA: TGTGCCAGCGATAAAAGGGGGTCCGAGCAGTACTTC. This translates into CASDKRGSEQYF.

The chain combines TRBV3-1 with TRBJ2-5; a possible D gene is TRBD2 (6 bases). Trimming shortened V by 2 bases and J by 0 bases, and 13 bases separated the two germline ends. The CDR3 covers 16 residues. CDR1 and CDR2 (germline): LGHDT, YNNKEL (reference sequence). CDR3 region: CASSQFGGNNQETQYF. The CDR3 bases are TGTGCCAGCAGCCAATTCGGAGGGAACAACCAAGAGACCCAGTACTTC.

This clonotype was seen a few times. The CDR3 sequence: CASSLRQAGYGYTF. Here the CDR3 DNA reads TGTGCCAGCAGCTTGCGCCAGGCCGGGTATGGCTACACCTTC. V usage is TRBV5-6 and J usage is TRBJ1-2; D remains unclear. The CDR3 is made up of 14 amino acids. Germline V gives CDR1 SGHDT, CDR2 YYEEEE. V lost 1 base and J 5 bases, leaving 12 bases between the germline ends.

This clonotype came up a few times. V and J are TRBV11-1 and TRBJ2-7; D may correspond to TRBD1 or TRBD2 (5 bases each). Per germline, CDR1 SGHAT and CDR2 FQDESV (reference sequence). The CDR3 extends over 16 amino acids. V was cut by 4 bases and J by 0 bases, with 16 bases left in between. The CDR3 nucleotides are TGTGCCAGCAGCTGGCACCGGGACGCGAGCTCCTACGAGCAGTACTTC. Translation gives CASSWHRDASSYEQYF.

V and J are TRBV6-5 and TRBJ2-1, with 12 bases lining up with TRBD1. The CDR3 has 17 amino acids. Per germline, CDR1 MNHEY and CDR2 SVGAGI. V shed 0 bases, J shed 5 bases, and the junction held 5 bases outside the gene matches. The DNA of the CDR3 is TGTGCCAGCAGTTACTCCATGGGACAGGGGGCGAACAATGAGCAGTTCTTC. Its translation: CASSYSMGQGANNEQFF.

The V gene is TRBV12-3 or TRBV12-4, the J gene TRBJ1-1; D unclear. The CDR3 sequence is 13 residues long. Between the trimmed V and J ends, which lost 3 bases and 0 bases, there was a span of 5 bases. The CDR3 loop reads CASSFIMNTEAFF. For the CDR3, the DNA is TGTGCCAGCAGTTTCATCATGAACACTGAAGCTTTCTTT.

Many counts were recorded for this clonotype. The chain links TRBV29-1 to TRBJ1-1; D unclear. The CDR3 loop spans 15 amino acids. CDR1 is SQVTM, CDR2 ANQGSEA, per germline. V lost 3 bases to trimming and J lost 0 bases, with 14 bases between them. As DNA, the CDR3 is TGCAGCGTTGACCGGGAAGATCGTATGAACACTGAAGCTTTCTTT. This gives the protein CSVDREDRMNTEAFF.

This clonotype was observed at least ten times. V gene TRBV7-6 combines with J gene TRBJ2-1, with TRBD2 matching over 9 bases. Germline CDR1 is SGHVS and CDR2 is FNYEAQ. V lost 1 base and J lost 2; bases outside the gene matches: 6. This CDR3 is 17 amino acids long. The CDR3 DNA reads TGTGCCAGCAGCTTAGTTAGCGGCGGGAGGGCCTACAATGAGCAGTTCTTC. Protein: CASSLVSGGRAYNEQFF.

This clonotype was found a few times. This chain uses TRBV3-1 with TRBJ1-5; TRBD1 matches 7 bases. This CDR3 contains 14 residues. Germline CDR1 and CDR2: LGHDT and YNNKEL (reference sequence). With 1 base clipped from V and 5 bases from J, the junction kept 2 bases outside the gene matches. The CDR3: CASSQATGDQPQHF. DNA of the CDR3: TGTGCCAGCAGCCAAGCTACAGGGGATCAGCCCCAGCATTTT.

This clonotype was recorded at least ten times. The chain uses TRBV20-1 and TRBJ1-2; possibly TRBD1 for D (5 bases). The germline V gene has CDR1 DFQATT and CDR2 SNEGSKA (reference sequence). V was clipped by 1 base and J by 3 bases, with 12 bases between them. The CDR3 loop spans 14 amino acids. CDR3 in DNA: TGCAGTGCTAGAGTTGACTTGGGGGACTATGGCTACACCTTC. As protein: CSARVDLGDYGYTF.

This sequence joins TRBV27 and TRBJ2-4; D gene uncertain. Trimming took 3 bases from V and 3 from J, leaving 6 bases between them. Germline V gene data show CDR1 as MNHEY and CDR2 as SMNVEV (reference sequence). The CDR3 extends over 13 amino acids. The CDR3 loop reads CASSFSGKNIQYF. The CDR3 DNA reads TGTGCCAGCAGTTTTTCAGGCAAAAACATTCAGTACTTC.

This clonotype was detected many times. The chain uses TRBV18 and TRBJ2-1; unclear D gene. Trimming left V 4 bases short and J 5 bases short, with 15 bases between. CDR1 and CDR2 (germline): KGHSH, LQKENI. The CDR3 has 15 amino acids. In nucleotides, the CDR3 is TGTGCCAGCTCACGGGCTAATATTGGGGACAATGAGCAGTTCTTC. The encoded protein is CASSRANIGDNEQFF.

This clonotype has ten or more counts. This rearrangement joins TRBV6-5 to TRBJ1-2; no firm D call. In germline, CDR1 is MNHEY, CDR2 SVGAGI. Trimming took 5 bases from V and 2 from J, leaving 9 bases between them. This CDR3 has 13 residues. CDR3 coding DNA: TGTGCCAGCAGTAAAGACAAGAACTATGGCTACACCTTC. This encodes CASSKDKNYGYTF.

The table lists this clonotype with many counts. CDR3 DNA sequence: TGCAGCACCGGGGGGACTTGGGATCGGGAGACCCAGTACTTC. Its protein product is CSTGGTWDRETQYF. J is TRBJ2-5 and V is TRBV29-1, with 7 nucleotides matching TRBD2. The junction had 14 bases not matched to a gene; V was cut back by 8 bases and J by 5 bases. The CDR3 is 14 residues long. Germline V lookup: CDR1 SQVTM, CDR2 ANQGSEA. The full variable domain, with the rest looked up from reference TRBV29-1 and TRBJ2-5, is SAVISQKPSRDICQRGTSLTIQCQVDSQVTMMFWYRQQPGQSLTLIATANQGSEATYESGFVIDKFPISRPNLTFSTLTVSNMSPEDSSIYLCSTGGTWDRETQYFGPGTRLLVL.

This chain uses TRBV5-1 with TRBJ2-3; D is possibly TRBD1 (7 bases). Trimming shortened V by 7 bases and J by 0 bases, and 15 bases separated the two germline ends. CDR3 length equals 15 residues. The germline V gene has CDR1 SGHRS and CDR2 YFSETQ. CDR3 residues: CASRPTGTSTDTQYF. DNA of the CDR3: TGCGCCAGCCGACCGACAGGGACTAGCACAGATACGCAGTATTTT.

This clonotype was seen at least ten times. V usage is TRBV18 and J usage is TRBJ2-7; TRBD1 aligns across 8 bases. CDR1 is KGHSH, CDR2 LQKENI, per germline. After removal of 5 bases from V and 5 bases from J, the junction contained 8 bases not matched to a gene. The length of the CDR3 is 14 residues. DNA of the CDR3: TGTGCCAGCTCAGCGGACAGGGCACCCCACGAGCAGTACTTC. It translates to CASSADRAPHEQYF. Complete variable domain (other parts from reference TRBV18 and TRBJ2-7): NAGVMQNPRHLVRRRGQEARLRCSPMKGHSHVYWYRQLPEEGLKFMVYLQKENIIDESGMPKERFSAEFPKEGPSILRIQQVVRGDSAAYFCASSADRAPHEQYFGPGTRLTVT.

Concerning this clonotype itself: A much larger clone differs by one base, so this may be a read error. The J gene is TRBJ1-4, the V gene TRBV3-1, with D tentatively TRBD1 (6 bases). In germline, CDR1 is LGHDT, CDR2 YNNKEL (reference sequence). The CDR3 spans 15 residues. CDR3 amino acids: CASSQEAQGNEKLLF. The DNA for the CDR3 is TGTGCCAGCAGCCAAGAAGCCCAGGGGAATGAAAAACTGTTATTT.

This clonotype occurred many times. The rearrangement joins TRBV4-2 to TRBJ2-5, with no clear D. Trimming stripped 1 base from V and 7 bases from J, with 16 bases between. Germline V gene lookup returns CDR1 LGHNA and CDR2 YNFKEQ. The CDR3 length is 15 residues. The CDR3 protein is CASSQVSAAPGTQYF. The CDR3 DNA reads as TGTGCCAGCAGCCAAGTATCAGCTGCCCCTGGGACCCAGTACTTC.

This clonotype has a handful of counts. This chain connects TRBV13 to TRBJ2-1; D gene ambiguous. This CDR3 spans 16 amino acids. Germline V gives CDR1 PRHDT, CDR2 FYEKMQ (reference sequence). With 3 bases removed from V and 0 bases from J, the gap between germline ends came to 12 bases. This CDR3 is CASSFSGLSSYNEQFF. In nucleotides, the CDR3 is TGTGCCAGCAGCTTTTCCGGGCTCAGCTCCTACAATGAGCAGTTCTTC.

Ten or more counts support this clonotype. This chain connects TRBV7-2 to TRBJ2-7; 11 positions agree with TRBD2. The CDR3 extends over 14 amino acids. V lost 4 bases to trimming and J lost 4 bases; unmatched junction nucleotides: 3. Looked up from germline, CDR1 is SGHTA and CDR2 is FQGNSA. CDR3 residues: CASSSASGGYEQYF. CDR3 DNA: TGTGCCAGCAGCTCTGCTAGCGGGGGGTACGAGCAGTACTTC.

The CDR3 loop reads CASSQASGRDEQYF. CDR3 coding DNA: TGCGCCAGCAGCCAAGCTAGCGGGCGGGACGAGCAGTACTTC. The chain combines TRBV4-1 with TRBJ2-7, with 8 bases fitting TRBD2. Germline V gene sequence: CDR1 MGHRA, CDR2 YSYEKL. This CDR3 comprises 14 residues. V shed 1 base, J shed 5 bases, and the junction held 4 bases outside the gene matches.

This clonotype was seen many times. The chain uses TRBV24-1 and TRBJ2-2, with TRBD2 matching 14 bases. Germline CDR1 is KGHDR and CDR2 is SFDVKD. CDR3 length equals 18 residues. V dropped 3 bases and J dropped 4; count of bases not matched to a gene: 6. CDR3: CATSDRTSGRSITGELFF. For the CDR3, the DNA is TGTGCCACCAGTGATCGGACTAGCGGGAGGTCTATCACCGGGGAGCTGTTTTTT.

A note on this clonotype: A read error is possible here, since a much larger clone lies one base away. The V call is TRBV20-1, the J call TRBJ2-2; 10 bases are a match to TRBD2. V was pared by 5 bases and J by 6 bases, with 6 bases of the junction left unmatched. Germline CDR1 DFQATT, CDR2 SNEGSKA (reference sequence). CDR3 length: 14 amino acids. The CDR3 DNA is TGCAGTGCTGCTAGCGGGGGTGACGCCGGGGAGCTGTTTTTT. Translating gives CSAASGGDAGELFF.

This clonotype has a count of ten or more. The chain uses TRBV28 and TRBJ1-1; D not resolved. Between the trimmed V and J ends, which lost 8 bases and 4 bases, there was a span of 5 bases. CDR1 is MDHEN and CDR2 is SYDVKM in the germline V gene. CDR3 size: 10 residues. The chain's CDR3 is CASLATEAFF. Here the CDR3 DNA reads TGTGCCAGCCTTGCCACTGAAGCTTTCTTT.

This clonotype has a count of ten or more. This chain uses TRBV20-1 with TRBJ2-1; 12 bases map to TRBD2. The germline CDR1 and CDR2 sequences are DFQATT and SNEGSKA (reference sequence). The length of the CDR3 is 15 residues. The V segment lost 5 bases and the J segment 1 base; nucleotides outside the gene matches: 3. The CDR3 loop reads CSASTSGGSYNEQFF. The CDR3 DNA is TGCAGTGCTTCTACTAGCGGGGGGTCCTACAATGAGCAGTTCTTC.